The rows below give T cell receptor beta chains drawn from one sample of a study of blood T cell repertoires in COVID-19. Only in-frame clones appear in the TCRdb table, and some are missing; sequencing was by immunoSEQ multiplex PCR. The sample has about 270,000 clones; approximately 86% are singletons. The specimen was peripheral blood. Every receptor here comes from a middle-aged man with active or convalescent COVID-19. Both conserved end residues are part of each CDR3. A D gene is named only where the DNA matches it firmly. Clone size is not always given. Where it is, it says once, few, many or a class for expanded clones.

V gene	D gene	J gene	clone size	CDR3 DNA	CDR3 protein
TRBV2	TRBD2	TRBJ2-1	NA	TGTGCCAGCAGACGAGGCGGGAGCTCCTACAATGAGCAGTTCTTC	CASRRGGSSYNEQFF
TRBV7-9	TRBD2	TRBJ2-7	many	TGTGCCAGCAGCTCATGGACTAGCTCCTACGAGCAGTACTTC	CASSSWTSSYEQYF
TRBV9	NA	TRBJ2-2	NA	TGTGCCAGCAGCGTCACCTCCGGGGGGCCCCTAACCGGGGAGCTGTTTTTT	CASSVTSGGPLTGELFF
TRBV19	NA	TRBJ1-1	few	TGTGCCAGTAGTTCCGGGGGGAACACTGAAGCTTTCTTT	CASSSGGNTEAFF
TRBV6-6	TRBD1	TRBJ1-6	few	TGTGCCAGCAGTCCCCCCTTCGGGACAGGGGACGGCAATTCACCCCTCCACTTT	CASSPPFGTGDGNSPLHF
TRBV2	NA	TRBJ2-1	NA	TGTGCCAGCAGTGACAGAGGGAGTCCCTACAATGAGCAGTTCTTC	CASSDRGSPYNEQFF
TRBV7-9	NA	TRBJ2-3	NA	TGTGCCAGCAGCCTGCGGGACAGTGCCACAGATACGCAGTATTTT	CASSLRDSATDTQYF
TRBV3-1/TRBV3-2	TRBD1	TRBJ2-7	few	TGTGCCAGCAGCCAAAGCACAGGGGGCTTCCACGAGCAGTACTTC	CASSQSTGGFHEQYF
TRBV27	NA	TRBJ1-4	few	TGTGCCACTAAAGCAGGGGATGAAAAACTGTTTTTT	CATKAGDEKLFF
TRBV30	NA	TRBJ1-1	NA	TGTGCCTGGAGGGCGCGGGGGGACACTGAAGCTTTCTTT	CAWRARGDTEAFF
TRBV9	NA	TRBJ1-3	NA	TGTGCCAGCGAGGGAGGAAACACCATATATTTT	CASEGGNTIYF
TRBV27	NA	TRBJ2-7	NA	TGTGCCAGCAGTTTAGGGGACGGACTAACCTACGAGCAGTACTTC	CASSLGDGLTYEQYF
TRBV9	TRBD1	TRBJ1-4	NA	TGTGCCAGCAGCGCACAGGGGGAAAAACTGTTTTTT	CASSAQGEKLFF
TRBV6-4	NA	TRBJ1-2	NA	TGTGCCAGCAGTGACTCTGGAGGATATGGCTACACCTTC	CASSDSGGYGYTF
TRBV14	TRBD2	TRBJ2-3	NA	TGTGCCAGCAGCCAACAGACTAGCGGCAACACAGATACGCAGTATTTT	CASSQQTSGNTDTQYF
TRBV25-1	NA	TRBJ2-1	few	TGTGCCAGCAGCCCCATTTCGTATCTGTCTAACAATGAGCAGTTCTTC	CASSPISYLSNNEQFF
TRBV19	NA	TRBJ1-1	NA	TGTGCCTCCAGTTCCAAAATAAACACTGAAGCTTTCTTT	CASSSKINTEAFF
TRBV5-1	TRBD2	TRBJ2-5	NA	TGCGCCAGCAGCTTGGGGTCTAGCGGCAGCCAAGAGACCCAGTACTTC	CASSLGSSGSQETQYF
TRBV11-2	TRBD2	TRBJ2-1	NA	TGTGCCAGCAGCTCCCCGACTAGCGGGAGCCCCAGCTCCTACAATGAGCAGTTCTTC	CASSSPTSGSPSSYNEQFF
TRBV7-2	NA	TRBJ2-5	once	TGTGCCAGCAGCTTGGACTGGGCGGCCCAGTACTTC	CASSLDWAAQYF
TRBV19	TRBD2	TRBJ2-3	NA	TGTGCCAGTAGTAACGGTTTAGCGGGAGGTTTAGATACGCAGTATTTT	CASSNGLAGGLDTQYF
TRBV6-4	NA	TRBJ2-1	once	TGTGCCAGCAGTGACACTCCTGGCTACAATGAGCAGTTCTTC	CASSDTPGYNEQFF
TRBV18	NA	TRBJ2-7	NA	TGTGCCAGCTCTCAAACTAGCTACGAGCAGTACTTC	CASSQTSYEQYF
TRBV24-1	NA	TRBJ2-3	NA	TGTGCCACCAGCCTTGCTAGCTATGACACAGATACGCAGTATTTT	CATSLASYDTDTQYF
TRBV18	TRBD1	TRBJ1-1	NA	TGTGCCAGCTCACCGGACAGGGTCGCTGAAGCTTTCTTT	CASSPDRVAEAFF
TRBV28	TRBD1	TRBJ2-3	NA	TGTGCCAGCAGTCCCCTGGACAGGGGGGACACAGATACGCAGTATTTT	CASSPLDRGDTDTQYF
TRBV6-6	TRBD1	TRBJ1-4	NA	TGTGCCAGCAGTGAGCCTACAGGGGCAGGGGAAAAACTGTTTTTT	CASSEPTGAGEKLFF
TRBV5-6	NA	TRBJ1-3	NA	TGTGCCAGCAGCTTGGATTTAGGGGGACCCAGCTCTGGAAACACCATATATTTT	CASSLDLGGPSSGNTIYF
TRBV4-1	NA	TRBJ1-1	NA	TGCGCCAGCAGCCAAGGCAGGATGAACACTGAAGCTTTCTTT	CASSQGRMNTEAFF
TRBV30	TRBD1	TRBJ1-4	NA	TGTGCCTGGAGTCCCAGGGGGGTTTGGGGCACTAATGAAAAACTGTTTTTT	CAWSPRGVWGTNEKLFF
TRBV30	NA	TRBJ1-1	NA	TGTGCCTGGAGTGTACAGGGGAACACTGAAGCTTTCTTT	CAWSVQGNTEAFF
TRBV28	TRBD1	TRBJ2-1	NA	TGTGCCAGCAGTTCAGGGGGCCGGGGTAATGAGCAGTTCTTC	CASSSGGRGNEQFF
TRBV28	TRBD1	TRBJ1-1	NA	TGTGCCAGCAAGCTGACAGGGCTGAACACTGAAGCTTTCTTT	CASKLTGLNTEAFF
TRBV10-3	TRBD1	TRBJ1-2	NA	TGTGCCATCAGGGGGGACAGGGAATCCTATGGCTACACCTTC	CAIRGDRESYGYTF
TRBV6-5	TRBD1	TRBJ2-1	NA	TGTGCCAGCAGTTACGACAGGGGGCATAATGAGCAGTTCTTC	CASSYDRGHNEQFF
TRBV12-3/TRBV12-4	NA	TRBJ1-2	NA	TGTGCCAGCAGTTCGGGCGGACTATATGGCTACACCTTC	CASSSGGLYGYTF
TRBV10-1	TRBD1	TRBJ2-5	NA	TGCGCCAGCATTCCGGGACAGGGTCAACGTGGGGAGACCCAGTACTTC	CASIPGQGQRGETQYF
TRBV6-5	NA	TRBJ2-7	NA	TGTGCCAGCACTCAGGGATCAGGTGGGGAGTACTTC	CASTQGSGGEYF
TRBV18	NA	TRBJ1-5	NA	TGTGCCAGCTCGCCGAGCCCGTCCGGGGTGTCGGGGAGCAATCAGCCCCAGCGTTTT	CASSPSPSGVSGSNQPQRF
TRBV7-3	NA	TRBJ1-6	NA	TGTGCCAGCAGCCCCAGTGGAGGGGAGAATTCACCCCTCCACTTT	CASSPSGGENSPLHF
TRBV4-2	NA	TRBJ1-4	NA	TGTGCCAGCAGCCAGGGACCGGGAGAGTGGGGTGAAAAACTGTTTTTT	CASSQGPGEWGEKLFF
TRBV9	NA	TRBJ2-5	NA	TGTGCCAGCAGCGTAGCTCCAGGGGGCGGGAGAGAGACCCAGTACTTC	CASSVAPGGGRETQYF
TRBV5-6	TRBD2	TRBJ2-3	NA	TGTGCCAGCAGCCATGGGACTAGCGGGGCAGCAGATACGCAGTATTTT	CASSHGTSGAADTQYF
TRBV7-3	NA	TRBJ1-1	NA	TGTGCCAGCAGCAATGGACATAGAGGGAACACTGAAGCTTTCTTT	CASSNGHRGNTEAFF
TRBV6-5	NA	TRBJ2-7	NA	TGTGCCAGCAGTTACTCCAGGGTTCACGAGCAGTACTTC	CASSYSRVHEQYF
TRBV4-1	NA	TRBJ2-7	once	TGCGCCAGCAGCCAAGTGGGCCCTGGCGGGGACAGCTACGAGCAGTACTTC	CASSQVGPGGDSYEQYF
TRBV19	NA	TRBJ1-5	NA	TGTGCCAGTAGTATAGTCACCGCGGAAGAGAGCAATCAGCCCCAGCATTTT	CASSIVTAEESNQPQHF
TRBV6-5	TRBD2	TRBJ2-7	NA	TGTGCCAGCAAAACTAGCGGGGGATACGAGCAGTACTTC	CASKTSGGYEQYF
TRBV14	TRBD1	TRBJ1-4	NA	TGTGCCAGCAGCCAAGAGACAGGGACTAATGAAAAACTGTTTTTT	CASSQETGTNEKLFF